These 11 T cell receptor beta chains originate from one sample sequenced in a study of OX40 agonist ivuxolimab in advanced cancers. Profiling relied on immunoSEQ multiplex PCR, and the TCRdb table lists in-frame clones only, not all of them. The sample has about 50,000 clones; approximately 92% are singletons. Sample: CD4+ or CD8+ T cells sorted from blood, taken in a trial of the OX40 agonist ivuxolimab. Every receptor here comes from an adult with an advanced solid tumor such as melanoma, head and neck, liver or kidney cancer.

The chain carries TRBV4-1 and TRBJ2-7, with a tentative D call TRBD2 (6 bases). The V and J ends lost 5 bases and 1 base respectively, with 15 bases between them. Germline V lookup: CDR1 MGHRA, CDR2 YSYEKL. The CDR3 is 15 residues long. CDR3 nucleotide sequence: TGCGCCAGCAGCGCAGGGACTTTCGCTTCCTACGAGCAGTACTTC. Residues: CASSAGTFASYEQYF.

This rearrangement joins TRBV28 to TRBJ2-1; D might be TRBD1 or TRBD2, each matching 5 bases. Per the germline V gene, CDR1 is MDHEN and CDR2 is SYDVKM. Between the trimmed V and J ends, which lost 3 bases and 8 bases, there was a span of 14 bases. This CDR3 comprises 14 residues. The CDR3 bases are TGTGCCAGCAGTTTGTGGGGGAGAGGCGATGAGCAGTTCTTC. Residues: CASSLWGRGDEQFF.

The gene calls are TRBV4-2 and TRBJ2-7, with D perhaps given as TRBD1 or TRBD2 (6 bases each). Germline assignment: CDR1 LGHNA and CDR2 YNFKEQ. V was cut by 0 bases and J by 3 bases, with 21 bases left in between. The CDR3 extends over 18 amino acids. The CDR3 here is CASSQDRSGGDIIYEQYF. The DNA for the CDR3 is TGTGCCAGCAGCCAAGATCGATCCGGGGGCGATATAATCTACGAGCAGTACTTC.

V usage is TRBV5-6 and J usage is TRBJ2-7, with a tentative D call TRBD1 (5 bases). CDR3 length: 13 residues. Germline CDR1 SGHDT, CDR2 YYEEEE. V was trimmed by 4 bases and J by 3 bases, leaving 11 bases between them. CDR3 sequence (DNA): TGTGCCAGCAGCCCTACAGGAAACTACGAGCAGTACTTC. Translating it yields CASSPTGNYEQYF.

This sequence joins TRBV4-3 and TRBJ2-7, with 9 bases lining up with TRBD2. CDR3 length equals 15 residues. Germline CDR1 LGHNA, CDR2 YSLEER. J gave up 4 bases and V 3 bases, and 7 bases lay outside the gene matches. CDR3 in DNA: TGCGCCAGCAGCCAGGAGCGGGAGGTTGTATACGAGCAGTACTTC. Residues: CASSQEREVVYEQYF.

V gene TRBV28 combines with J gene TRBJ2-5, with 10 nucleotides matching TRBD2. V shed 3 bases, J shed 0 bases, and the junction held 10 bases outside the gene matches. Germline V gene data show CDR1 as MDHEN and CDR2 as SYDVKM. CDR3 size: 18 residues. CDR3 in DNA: TGTGCCAGCAGTTTCCCAAAGCGGGAGGGCCTGGACCAAGAGACCCAGTACTTC. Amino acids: CASSFPKREGLDQETQYF.

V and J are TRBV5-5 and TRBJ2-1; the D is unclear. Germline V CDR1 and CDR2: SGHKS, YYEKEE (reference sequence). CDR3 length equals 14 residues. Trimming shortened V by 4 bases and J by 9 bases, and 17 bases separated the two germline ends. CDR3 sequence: CASSLPGTFGEQFF. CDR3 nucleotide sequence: TGTGCCAGCAGCCTGCCGGGCACCTTCGGTGAGCAGTTCTTC.

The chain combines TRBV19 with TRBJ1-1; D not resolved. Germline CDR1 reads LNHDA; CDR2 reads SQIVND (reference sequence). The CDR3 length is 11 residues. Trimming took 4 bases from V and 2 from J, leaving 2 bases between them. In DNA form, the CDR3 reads TGTGCCAGTAGTAAAAACACTGAAGCTTTCTTT. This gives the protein CASSKNTEAFF.

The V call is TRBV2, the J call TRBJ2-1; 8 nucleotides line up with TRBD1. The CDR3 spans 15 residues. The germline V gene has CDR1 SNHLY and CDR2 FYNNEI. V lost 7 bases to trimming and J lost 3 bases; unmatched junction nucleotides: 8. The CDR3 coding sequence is TGTGCCAGCACCGGGGGACAGGCGATCTACAATGAGCAGTTCTTC. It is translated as CASTGGQAIYNEQFF.

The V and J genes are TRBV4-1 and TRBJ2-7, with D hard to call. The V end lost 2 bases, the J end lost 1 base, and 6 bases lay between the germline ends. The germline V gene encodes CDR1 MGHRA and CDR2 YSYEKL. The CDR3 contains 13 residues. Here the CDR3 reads CASSQQTSYEQYF. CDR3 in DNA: TGCGCCAGCAGCCAACAGACATCCTACGAGCAGTACTTC.

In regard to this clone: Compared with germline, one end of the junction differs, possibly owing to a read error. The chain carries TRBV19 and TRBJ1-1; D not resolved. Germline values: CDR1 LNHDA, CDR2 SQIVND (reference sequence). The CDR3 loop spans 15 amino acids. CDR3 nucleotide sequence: TGTGCCAGTAGTATAGAAGCGGTTTTGAAAACTGAAGCTTTCTTT. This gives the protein CASSIEAVLKTEAFF.